The clone carrying this T cell receptor beta chain came up a few times. Antigen unknown. This entry is derived from a study of identical twins. General study results and limits: There were fewer insertions in abundant cord blood beta clonotypes, but memory repertoires showed no such pattern.

cDNA carried unique molecular identifiers, and a universal primer site was added by template switching. TCRdb re-analysed the 5' RACE reads in MiXCR, keeping a single row per CDR3 protein. The sample has under 900,000 distinct CDR3 sequences, about 12% seen once. Separately, the same data were catalogued under a study of yellow fever vaccine responses in identical twins. That report adds: Among the twins, the vaccine T cell response reportedly seemed partly convergent and partly personalized.

Sequencing used PBMCs. This sequence was found in a woman in her late teens or twenties in good health.

The CDR3 sequence: CASSHALVGYTF. CDR3 nucleotide sequence: TGCGCCAGCAGCCACGCCCTGGTCGGCTACACCTTC. This chain connects TRBV4-1 to TRBJ1-2, with no clear D. Trimming shortened V by 3 bases and J by 8 bases, and 10 bases separated the two germline ends. The CDR3 has 12 residues. Germline-derived CDR1 and CDR2 are MGHRA and YSYEKL.